This T cell receptor beta chain originates from a study of cytomegalovirus exposure and HLA in healthy donors. Overall study results and limits: TCR beta chains numbering under 200 were designated cytomegalovirus-associated. CMV antigen specificity was confirmed in vitro for a few CMV-associated chains.

This CDR3 region has 15 residues. V dropped 1 base and J dropped 4 bases, with 10 bases sitting between them. CDR1 and CDR2 from the germline V gene are KGHSH and LQKENI. Generated by immunoSEQ multiplex PCR, the TCRdb table keeps only in-frame clones and is missing some. This sample has a few hundred thousand clones, with just over 85% found just once. In the case of this clone: Its target is not known.

This chain joins TRBV18 and TRBJ2-2; maybe TRBD2 (5 bases). The TCR originated in a woman younger than 30 in good health and CMV-seronegative. Material for sequencing was PBMCs. The CDR3, as DNA: TGTGCCAGCTCACCACGTCCGGGATTCACCGGGGAGCTGTTTTTT. It codes for CASSPRPGFTGELFF.